The rows below give T cell receptor beta chains drawn from one sample of a study of T cell responses to AZD1222 COVID-19 vaccine. TCRdb's table, derived via immunoSEQ multiplex PCR, lists solely in-frame clones and lacks some. The table has about 110,000 clones, around 87% seen once; the top ten hold approximately 4.7%. Material: peripheral blood, obtained on day 0 of AZD1222 vaccination. The receptors derive from an adult in good health. The conserved cysteine and the conserved F or W are not part of the CDR3 here.

CDR3 length,V gene,J gene,CDR3 protein
13,TRBV3-1/TRBV3-2,TRBJ2-5,ASKTSGREQETQY
13,TRBV7-2,TRBJ1-4,ASSPLRGTNEKLF
10,TRBV11-2,TRBJ2-7,ASSLKGIEQY
12,TRBV4-3,TRBJ2-5,ASSQVVYQETQY
11,TRBV10-3,TRBJ1-2,AITPGPTYGYT
14,TRBV3-1/TRBV3-2,TRBJ1-4,ASSTYPEGTNEKLF
12,TRBV16,TRBJ2-1,ASSPRTGPNEQF
10,TRBV10-3,TRBJ2-7,ATAGGVDEQY
16,TRBV7-2,TRBJ2-3,ASSPPHGETYSTDTQY
11,TRBV3-1/TRBV3-2,TRBJ1-1,ASSQDGGAEAF
12,TRBV19,TRBJ1-1,ASVNLRRGTEAF
15,TRBV5-1,TRBJ2-7,ASSLGAFRELSYEQY
12,TRBV28,TRBJ2-2,ASSPGGVGGELF
16,TRBV7-2,TRBJ2-6,ASRLGDRGLSGANVLT
13,TRBV19,TRBJ1-5,ASSLVREGIQPQH
12,TRBV25-1,TRBJ1-1,ASSEKLPGQGVF
15,TRBV11-2,TRBJ1-2,ASSSGTGVNYYDGYT
16,TRBV21-1,TRBJ2-1,ASSKGRSGESSYNEQF
13,TRBV24-1,TRBJ1-5,ATSDHQDPNQPQH
11,TRBV19,TRBJ1-6,ATSDREGSPLH
12,TRBV4-3,TRBJ1-2,ASSQGGVNYGYT
15,TRBV28,TRBJ1-5,ASSLQAAGVRNQPQH
13,TRBV11-2,TRBJ1-1,ASSLEDPGTTEAF
13,TRBV4-3,TRBJ2-1,ASSQEALGYNEQF
11,TRBV15,TRBJ2-5,ATADRLEETQY
13,TRBV28,TRBJ1-2,ASTEGERQAWGYT
15,TRBV19,TRBJ1-2,ASSIMLSDITNYGYT
12,TRBV7-9,TRBJ2-7,ASSLVGPSYEQY
12,TRBV10-1,TRBJ2-1,ASSEQGQGSEQF
12,TRBV7-9,TRBJ1-6,ASSLESDNSPLH
17,TRBV19,TRBJ1-4,ASSIESQMVGSTNEKLF
10,TRBV28,TRBJ1-5,ASSLAAQPQH
12,TRBV10-3,TRBJ2-3,ASSGGSEPDTQY
15,TRBV2,TRBJ2-6,ASSGTSGSSGANVLT
13,TRBV9,TRBJ2-1,ASSVAFSSYNEQF
13,TRBV7-9,TRBJ1-6,ASSLGQGDNSPLH
14,TRBV11-2,TRBJ2-2,ASSLYPSGDTGELF
12,TRBV10-2,TRBJ1-3,ASSDNFAGNTIY
12,TRBV4-2,TRBJ1-2,ASSQDAGGNGYT
11,TRBV28,TRBJ1-1,ASSLPTGTEAF
11,TRBV27,TRBJ2-7,ASKEAGSYEQY
11,TRBV7-2,TRBJ2-7,ASSLSPGLEQY
13,TRBV5-1,TRBJ1-6,ASSLAGLLSSTLH
13,TRBV28,TRBJ1-2,ASSPGRGRSFGYT
17,TRBV9,TRBJ2-4,ASSVGFGRTGKNGNIQY
13,TRBV28,TRBJ2-5,ASSQGLAGGGAQY
13,TRBV6-2/TRBV6-3,TRBJ2-1,ASSSLQGRYNEQF
12,TRBV9,TRBJ1-1,ASSVGGIDTEAF
14,TRBV28,TRBJ1-4,ASSSPGQGAREKLF
12,TRBV5-4,TRBJ2-1,ASNDPQGYNEQF
13,TRBV4-1,TRBJ1-2,ASSQAWVSSYGYT
11,TRBV15,TRBJ2-7,ATSKPLSYEQY
14,TRBV11-3,TRBJ2-1,ASSRRLAGENNEQF
13,TRBV11-2,TRBJ2-4,ASSYFRGQQNIQY
16,TRBV27,TRBJ2-1,ASSLLAGGPPKYNEQF
15,TRBV4-3,TRBJ1-2,ASSQALDQGPNYGYT
12,TRBV18,TRBJ2-7,ASTMSGGADEQY
13,TRBV14,TRBJ1-1,ASSQDLFAGTEAF
14,TRBV16,TRBJ2-5,ASSQSDLSLGETQY
12,TRBV7-9,TRBJ1-6,ASSIGTVNSPLH